A single sample gave rise to the 24 T cell receptor beta chains below, sequenced in a study of blood T cell repertoires in COVID-19. The data were produced by immunoSEQ multiplex PCR, yet TCRdb's version contains in-frame clones alone and is incomplete. The sample shows 150,000 or so clones, under 90% of them seen only once. The sequenced material came from peripheral blood. The receptors come from a woman at least 80 years old with acute or convalescent COVID-19.

The rearrangement joins TRBV28 to TRBJ2-7, with 9 nucleotides matching TRBD1. Per the germline V gene, CDR1 is MDHEN and CDR2 is SYDVKM. The CDR3 runs to 15 residues. The V segment lost 5 bases and the J segment 3 bases; nucleotides outside the gene matches: 8. The DNA of the CDR3 is TGTGCCAGCAGTGGACAGGGGCGCTTAGGCTACGAGCAGTACTTC. Translation: CASSGQGRLGYEQYF. The entire variable domain, with the rest obtained from reference TRBV28 and TRBJ2-7, is as follows: DVKVTQSSRYLVKRTGEKVFLECVQDMDHENMFWYRQDPGLGLRLIYFSYDVKMKEKGDIPEGYSVSREKKERFSLILESASTNQTSMYLCASSGQGRLGYEQYFGPGTRLTVT.

The chain employs TRBV7-6 and TRBJ1-2, with no clear D. Trimming removed 5 bases from V and 0 bases from J, with 10 bases in between. Germline V gene data show CDR1 as SGHVS and CDR2 as FNYEAQ. The CDR3 covers 14 residues. The CDR3 nucleotides are TGTGCCAGCAGCCCCGACATCTCTAACTATGGCTACACCTTC. This encodes CASSPDISNYGYTF.

This clone showed up many times. The chain employs TRBV3-1 (or the pseudogene TRBV3-2) and TRBJ2-1; 7 bases are shared with TRBD1. This CDR3 comprises 13 residues. CDR1 is LGHDT, CDR2 YNNKEL, per germline (reference sequence). Germline trimming cut 0 bases from V and 12 bases from J; bases unmatched to any gene: 5. The CDR3 DNA follows: TGTGCCAGCAGCCAAGACGACAGGGCGGGGCAGTTCTTC. It specifies CASSQDDRAGQFF.

This clone was counted a single time. The chain is built from TRBV27 and TRBJ2-2; D not resolved. CDR3 length: 14 amino acids. The V gene lost 5 bases and the J gene lost 2 bases, with 9 bases spanning the gap. Germline-derived CDR1 and CDR2 are MNHEY and SMNVEV (reference sequence). In DNA form, the CDR3 reads TGTGCCAGCAGTAACAGTTACAACACCGGGGAGCTGTTTTTT. Translated, it gives CASSNSYNTGELFF.

For the CDR3, the DNA is TGTGCCAGCGGCCTACAGGGCCCATCCTTAGAGCAGTACTTC. This translates into CASGLQGPSLEQYF. The chain carries TRBV2 and TRBJ2-7; maybe TRBD1 (6 bases). The CDR3 has 14 amino acids. From germline, CDR1 is SNHLY and CDR2 FYNNEI. Trimming left V 8 bases short and J 7 bases short, with 21 bases between.

The genes are TRBV6-5 and TRBJ1-3; D possibly corresponds to TRBD1 (5 bases). The CDR3 runs 13 residues. The V gene lost 7 bases and the J gene lost 1 base, with 8 bases spanning the gap. Germline V lookup: CDR1 MNHEY, CDR2 SVGAGI. This chain's CDR3 is CASTGTSGNTIYF. The CDR3 DNA reads TGTGCCAGCACTGGGACTTCTGGAAACACCATATATTTT.

The chain employs TRBV5-1 and TRBJ2-1; TRBD2 matches at 9 bases. Unmatched junction bases numbered 4, after V lost 0 bases and J lost 3 bases. The CDR3 extends over 16 amino acids. Germline V gene data show CDR1 as SGHRS and CDR2 as YFSETQ. The CDR3 DNA sequence: TGCGCCAGCAGCTTGGCTGGCGGGAGGGTCTACAATGAGCAGTTCTTC. It encodes CASSLAGGRVYNEQFF.

The rearrangement uses TRBV24-1 and TRBJ2-4; 9 positions agree with TRBD1. The germline V gene encodes CDR1 KGHDR and CDR2 SFDVKD. The CDR3 consists of 17 residues. Trimming at V came to 2 bases and at J to 1 base, leaving 5 bases not matched to a gene. The CDR3 DNA reads TGTGCCACCAGTGATTCGAGGACAGGGGCGGCCAAAAACATTCAGTACTTC. The encoded protein is CATSDSRTGAAKNIQYF.

The CDR3 loop is CASSESSVNEQFF. CDR3 sequence (DNA): TGCGCCAGCAGTGAGTCGTCTGTGAATGAGCAGTTCTTC. This chain connects TRBV10-1 to TRBJ2-1; D not certain. The CDR3 extends over 13 amino acids. V lost 0 bases, J lost 7 bases, and 7 bases lay in between. CDR1 and CDR2 from the germline V gene are WNHNN and SYGVQD (reference sequence).

V usage is TRBV6-6 and J usage is TRBJ2-2; perhaps TRBD1 as D (6 bases). Germline assignment: CDR1 MNHNY and CDR2 SVGAGI (reference sequence). The CDR3 is 16 amino acids. The V gene lost 5 bases and the J gene lost 1 base, with 14 bases spanning the gap. CDR3 sequence reads: CASSADRTWNTGELFF. The CDR3 bases are TGTGCCAGCAGTGCGGACAGAACATGGAACACCGGGGAGCTGTTTTTT.

J is TRBJ1-2 and V is TRBV10-3; D not resolved. CDR1 and CDR2 (germline): ENHRY, SYGVKD. V dropped 3 bases and J dropped 4 bases, with 12 bases sitting between them. The CDR3 extends over 14 amino acids. CDR3 region: CAISEGGQVYGYTF. Here the CDR3 DNA reads TGTGCCATCAGTGAAGGAGGGCAGGTCTATGGCTACACCTTC.

The J gene is TRBJ2-1, the V gene TRBV23-1; possibly TRBD1 for D (6 bases). TRBV23-1 belongs to the ORF category, with a function that is uncertain. With 1 base removed from V and 5 bases from J, the gap between germline ends came to 12 bases. The CDR3 is made up of 15 amino acids. The CDR3 sequence: CASSQYRTADNEQFF. CDR3 DNA sequence: TGCGCCAGCAGTCAATACCGGACAGCTGACAATGAGCAGTTCTTC.

The chain is built from TRBV18 and TRBJ1-6, with D tentatively TRBD1 (5 bases). V lost 2 bases to trimming and J lost 7 bases, with 9 bases between them. Germline V gives CDR1 KGHSH, CDR2 LQKENI. The CDR3 runs to 14 residues. CDR3 protein: CASSPDSPNSPLHF. CDR3 nucleotides: TGTGCCAGCTCACCAGACAGCCCCAATTCACCCCTCCACTTT.

The chain uses TRBV7-9 and TRBJ1-5; a weak D match, TRBD1 (6 bases). Per the germline V gene, CDR1 is SEHNR and CDR2 is FQNEAQ (reference sequence). Trimming pared 5 bases from V and 2 bases from J, leaving 16 bases between. The length of the CDR3 is 16 residues. CDR3 bases: TGTGCCAGCAGCCCGCCAGGGGTCGAGGGCAATCAGCCCCAGCATTTT. Translating gives CASSPPGVEGNQPQHF. The whole variable domain, filled in from reference TRBV7-9 and TRBJ1-5, reads DTGVSQNPRHKITKRGQNVTFRCDPISEHNRLYWYRQTLGQGPEFLTYFQNEAQLEKSRLLSDRFSAERPKGSFSTLEIQRTEQGDSAMYLCASSPPGVEGNQPQHFGDGTRLSIL.

This clone was counted once. The genes are TRBV15 and TRBJ2-4, with D unresolved. CDR3 length: 14 amino acids. CDR1 is LNHNV, CDR2 YYDKDF, per germline (reference sequence). Trimming stripped 2 bases from V and 4 bases from J, with 9 bases between. The CDR3 reads CATSRLVEKNIQYF. The CDR3 DNA is TGTGCCACCAGCAGACTAGTTGAGAAAAACATTCAGTACTTC.

The chain employs TRBV3-1 (or the pseudogene TRBV3-2) and TRBJ2-5, with 9 bases matching TRBD2. J was trimmed by 4 bases and V by 4 bases; bases with no gene match: 10. CDR1 is LGHDT, CDR2 YNNKEL, per germline (reference sequence). This CDR3 contains 16 residues. The CDR3 reads CASSPLAGGYGETQYF. CDR3 coding DNA: TGTGCCAGCAGCCCACTAGCGGGTGGCTACGGAGAGACCCAGTACTTC.

This clone has just one count. The chain joins TRBV10-1 to TRBJ2-5; maybe TRBD2 (6 bases). V lost 3 bases and J 4 bases, leaving 15 bases between the germline ends. This CDR3 has 15 residues. CDR1 and CDR2 (germline): WNHNN, SYGVQD (reference sequence). The CDR3 nucleotides read TGCGCCAGCAGTGATGGGTTTGGGGGGTTAGAGACCCAGTACTTC. Its translation is CASSDGFGGLETQYF.

This sequence joins TRBV19 and TRBJ2-1, with 7 bases matching TRBD2. Germline V gene data show CDR1 as LNHDA and CDR2 as SQIVND (reference sequence). This CDR3 comprises 15 residues. V lost 4 bases to trimming and J lost 5 bases; unmatched junction nucleotides: 8. The CDR3: CASSTSSGEHNEQFF. In DNA, the CDR3 is TGTGCCAGTAGTACATCTAGCGGAGAACACAATGAGCAGTTCTTC. The full variable domain, its missing parts supplied by reference TRBV19 and TRBJ2-1, is DGGITQSPKYLFRKEGQNVTLSCEQNLNHDAMYWYRQDPGQGLRLIYYSQIVNDFQKGDIAEGYSVSREKKESFPLTVTSAQKNPTAFYLCASSTSSGEHNEQFFGPGTRLTVL.

The chain uses TRBV3-1 (or the pseudogene TRBV3-2) and TRBJ2-6; 11 bases fit TRBD1. Germline V lookup: CDR1 LGHDT, CDR2 YNNKEL (reference sequence). J lost 1 base, V lost 1 base, and 9 bases had no gene match. The length of the CDR3 is 20 residues. CDR3 nucleotides: TGTGCCAGCAGCCAAGGTTGGTCCGGGACAGGGGGGTCTGGGGCCAACGTCCTGACTTTC. Its translation is CASSQGWSGTGGSGANVLTF.

This CDR3 reads CASSKIPASGRAYGTDTQYF. The DNA of the CDR3 is TGTGCCAGCAGCAAGATCCCGGCTAGCGGGAGGGCCTATGGCACAGATACGCAGTATTTT. This chain joins TRBV21-1 and TRBJ2-3; the DNA was not compared with TRBD2, the D call given in the table. TRBV21-1 is recorded as a pseudogene. The CDR3 runs to 20 residues.

The chain carries TRBV27 and TRBJ1-5, with 7 bases that match TRBD1. This CDR3 has 16 residues. CDR1 and CDR2 from the germline V gene are MNHEY and SMNVEV (reference sequence). The trim removed 5 bases at V and 0 bases at J, leaving 7 bases unmatched. Written as DNA, the CDR3 is TGTGCCAGCAGTCAAACAGGGGCCCATAGCAATCAGCCCCAGCATTTT. This gives the protein CASSQTGAHSNQPQHF.

The CDR3 reads CSVDRQLAGEEETQYF. In nucleotides, the CDR3 is TGCAGCGTCGACCGCCAACTAGCGGGGGAAGAAGAGACCCAGTACTTC. V is TRBV29-1 and J is TRBJ2-5, with 11 bases identical to TRBD2. The germline V gene has CDR1 SQVTM and CDR2 ANQGSEA. V dropped 6 bases and J dropped 3; count of bases not matched to a gene: 12. The CDR3 totals 16 residues. The variable domain in full, with the rest retrieved from reference TRBV29-1 and TRBJ2-5, is SAVISQKPSRDICQRGTSLTIQCQVDSQVTMMFWYRQQPGQSLTLIATANQGSEATYESGFVIDKFPISRPNLTFSTLTVSNMSPEDSSIYLCSVDRQLAGEEETQYFGPGTRLLVL.

Here the CDR3 DNA reads TGTGCCAGCAGTACCGAGGCTAACACAGATACGCAGTATTTT. Translation: CASSTEANTDTQYF. V usage is TRBV27 and J usage is TRBJ2-3, with no clear D. CDR3 length: 14 amino acids. Deletions cut 5 bases from V and 2 bases from J, with 11 bases between. Germline assignment: CDR1 MNHEY and CDR2 SMNVEV (reference sequence).

This rearrangement joins TRBV13 to TRBJ1-5, with TRBD1 identical over 7 bases. The V and J ends lost 3 bases and 2 bases, in that order; junction bases with no gene match: 1. CDR3 size: 14 residues. CDR1 and CDR2 from the germline V gene are PRHDT and FYEKMQ (reference sequence). The CDR3 bases are TGTGCCAGCAGCTTCGGACAGGGCAATCAGCCCCAGCATTTT. Protein product: CASSFGQGNQPQHF.